This T cell receptor beta chain emerged from a study of blood T cells in healthy people across ages. From germline, CDR1 is MNHEY and CDR2 SMNVEV (reference sequence). The CDR3 sequence is 13 residues long. Trimming removed 9 bases from V and 2 bases from J; junction bases left unmatched: 4. Combining a sample-barcoded 5' primer with a J-beta primer mix, a second PCR ran for 7 to 11 cycles. TCRdb itself ran the 5' RACE reads through MiXCR, one entry per CDR3 protein. Of roughly 550,000 distinct CDR3 sequences listed, less than 25% are singletons. These same data were also listed under a study on T cells of mothers and their children. Turning to that study: Second-round PCR products received sample barcodes and 2-4 random nucleotides from the M1S primer. Among related mother-child pairs, overlap was slightly higher than in unrelated pairs, though not significantly.

This clonotype originated in a boy younger than 18 in good health. The chain is built from TRBV27 and TRBJ2-5; 9 positions match TRBD2. Sequencing was done on a sample of blood. The CDR3 bases are TGTGCCAGTTGGCGGGAGGGACAAGAGACCCAGTACTTC. This gives the protein CASWREGQETQYF.